Each of the 22 T cell receptor beta chains below was sequenced from the same sample in a study of cytomegalovirus exposure and HLA in healthy donors. PCR used 60 Vbeta primers and 13 Jbeta primers. Clones were read by immunoSEQ multiplex PCR, and TCRdb kept only the in-frame ones, dropping some. The sample records about 170,000 clones, over 75% being singletons. Sequences were obtained from PBMCs. Every receptor here comes from a woman under 30 in good health and CMV-seronegative.

The chain links TRBV18 to TRBJ1-1, with TRBD1 matching over 10 bases. This CDR3 is built from 16 residues. The V gene end was trimmed by 4 bases and the J gene end by 3 bases; junction bases not matched to a gene: 8. Germline V lookup: CDR1 KGHSH, CDR2 LQKENI. The CDR3, as DNA: TGTGCCAGCTCACTCCTGGGGACAGGGGTTTACACTGAAGCTTTCTTT. Protein sequence: CASSLLGTGVYTEAFF.

The chain is built from TRBV28 and TRBJ2-2, with D unresolved. Trimming shortened V by 6 bases and J by 1 base, and 12 bases separated the two germline ends. The CDR3 length is 15 residues. CDR1 and CDR2 (germline): MDHEN, SYDVKM. The CDR3 nucleotides are TGTGCCAGCAGCCCTATTCGATGGAACACCGGGGAGCTGTTTTTT. Translating gives CASSPIRWNTGELFF.

The gene calls are TRBV5-6 and TRBJ1-1; D is uncertain. With 1 base removed from V and 5 bases from J, the gap between germline ends came to 6 bases. Looked up from germline, CDR1 is SGHDT and CDR2 is YYEEEE. CDR3 size: 12 residues. CDR3 protein: CASSLFRTEAFF. The CDR3 DNA is TGTGCCAGCAGCTTGTTCCGTACTGAAGCTTTCTTT.

The rearrangement joins TRBV6-1 to TRBJ1-1; 7 bases map to TRBD1. V lost 0 bases, J lost 10 bases, and 14 bases stayed unmatched. This CDR3 has 16 amino acids. CDR1 and CDR2 from the germline V gene are MNHNS and SASEGT. The CDR3 loop reads CASSEAGGAGGLRAFF. DNA for the CDR3: TGTGCCAGCAGTGAAGCCGGGGGGGCAGGGGGTCTGCGAGCTTTCTTT.

This clone has a handful of counts. The chain carries TRBV18 and TRBJ1-1; no firm D call. V was cut by 0 bases and J by 0 bases, with 11 bases left in between. CDR1 is KGHSH, CDR2 LQKENI, per germline. CDR3 length: 16 residues. In nucleotides, the CDR3 is TGTGCCAGCTCACCACCTGGGCGTCAGATGAACACTGAAGCTTTCTTT. Its protein product is CASSPPGRQMNTEAFF.

The gene calls are TRBV6-5 and TRBJ1-3; tentatively, D is TRBD1 (5 bases). The CDR3 is 14 residues long. V gave up 2 bases and J gave up 2 bases, with 7 bases separating them. Germline CDR1 and CDR2: MNHEY and SVGAGI. The CDR3 is CASSYRGTGNTIYF. The DNA of the CDR3 is TGTGCCAGCAGTTACAGGGGAACTGGAAACACCATATATTTT.

The CDR3 is CASSLRGQGYEQYF. CDR3 bases: TGTGCCAGCAGTTTAAGGGGACAGGGATACGAGCAGTACTTC. The V and J genes are TRBV28 and TRBJ2-7; 9 nucleotides match TRBD1. V trimming: 2 bases; J trimming: 4 bases; junction bases outside the gene matches: 3. The CDR3 runs 14 residues. The germline gives CDR1 MDHEN, CDR2 SYDVKM.

The chain links TRBV12-5 to TRBJ1-1, with no clear D. V lost 3 bases, J lost 1 base, and 3 bases lay in between. The V gene's germline CDR1 is LGHNT and CDR2 FRNRAP. This CDR3 contains 12 residues. CDR3 in DNA: TGTGCTAGTGGTTTCGGGAACACTGAAGCTTTCTTT. Translation: CASGFGNTEAFF. Full variable domain (remainder filled in from reference TRBV12-5 and TRBJ1-1): DARVTQTPRHKVTEMGQEVTMRCQPILGHNTVFWYRQTMMQGLELLAYFRNRAPLDDSGMPKDRFSAEMPDATLATLKIQPSEPRDSAVYFCASGFGNTEAFFGQGTRLTVV.

J is TRBJ1-1 and V is TRBV2; the D is unclear. This CDR3 spans 13 amino acids. Germline V gene lookup returns CDR1 SNHLY and CDR2 FYNNEI. V was cut by 7 bases and J by 0 bases, with 9 bases left in between. The CDR3 spells CASTSEMNTEAFF. DNA for the CDR3: TGTGCCAGCACTTCCGAGATGAACACTGAAGCTTTCTTT.

The chain combines TRBV2 with TRBJ2-7; a possible D gene is TRBD2 (5 bases). Germline values: CDR1 SNHLY, CDR2 FYNNEI. V shed 3 bases and J shed 2 bases, with 8 bases lying between them. This CDR3 comprises 13 residues. DNA of the CDR3: TGTGCCAGCAGTGATTACGGGGCCTACGAGCAGTACTTC. Its translation: CASSDYGAYEQYF.

This clone turned up a few times. The chain joins TRBV7-3 to TRBJ1-4; no clear D gene. This CDR3 spans 13 amino acids. Per the germline V gene, CDR1 is SGHTA and CDR2 is FQGTGA. The V end lost 5 bases, the J end lost 0 bases, and 4 bases lay between the germline ends. The CDR3 DNA reads TGTGCCAGCAGCCGCGCAACTAATGAAAAACTGTTTTTT. Its protein product is CASSRATNEKLFF.

The chain carries TRBV14 and TRBJ1-5; D is ambiguous. With 0 bases removed from V and 3 bases from J, the gap between germline ends came to 3 bases. The germline V gene has CDR1 SGHDN and CDR2 FVKESK. CDR3 length equals 13 residues. The CDR3 protein is CASSQEANQPQHF. As DNA, the CDR3 is TGTGCCAGCAGCCAAGAGGCCAATCAGCCCCAGCATTTT.

The genes are TRBV6-6 and TRBJ2-6; D remains ambiguous. The CDR3 covers 14 residues. The germline V and J ends were trimmed by 5 bases and 0 bases, with 5 bases remaining between them. CDR1 is MNHNY and CDR2 is SVGAGI in the germline V gene (reference sequence). In DNA form, the CDR3 reads TGTGCCAGCAGTGGAGACTCTGGGGCCAACGTCCTGACTTTC. Amino acid sequence: CASSGDSGANVLTF.

Here the CDR3 DNA reads TGTGCCAGCAGGATGGAGGACGAGACCCAGTACTTC. This sequence encodes CASRMEDETQYF. The chain couples TRBV11-2 to TRBJ2-5; maybe TRBD2 (5 bases). Looked up from germline, CDR1 is SGHAT and CDR2 is FQNNGV. This CDR3 has 12 residues. Trimming pared 6 bases from V and 5 bases from J, leaving 10 bases between.

The genes are TRBV5-4 and TRBJ2-7, with D perhaps matching TRBD2 (6 bases). The CDR3 extends over 14 amino acids. With 1 base removed from V and 2 bases from J, the gap between germline ends came to 10 bases. The germline V gene has CDR1 SGHNT and CDR2 YYREEE (reference sequence). Here the CDR3 DNA reads TGTGCCAGCAGCTTGTACGGGGGACCCTACGAGCAGTACTTC. As protein: CASSLYGGPYEQYF.

This chain joins TRBV7-8 and TRBJ2-7, with 11 bases identical to TRBD2. Germline V lookup: CDR1 SGHVS, CDR2 FQNEAQ. V was clipped by 5 bases and J by 7 bases; unmatched bases: 13. The CDR3 is 16 amino acids. CDR3 DNA: TGTGCCAGCAGCGCCCGACTAGCGGGGACTCCGGGGGAGCAGTACTTC. This codes for CASSARLAGTPGEQYF.

The rearrangement links TRBV15 to TRBJ2-7, with TRBD1 matching over 7 bases. V was pared by 6 bases and J by 2 bases, with 4 bases of the junction left unmatched. Looked up from germline, CDR1 is LNHNV and CDR2 is YYDKDF (reference sequence). The CDR3 is made up of 13 amino acids. CDR3 sequence: CATRQGPPYEQYF. The CDR3 coding sequence is TGTGCCACCAGACAGGGGCCCCCCTACGAGCAGTACTTC.

The table lists this clone with a few counts. The chain couples TRBV2 to TRBJ1-2; 7 nucleotides align to TRBD1. Germline loops: CDR1 SNHLY, CDR2 FYNNEI. The CDR3 runs 14 residues. Trimming took 4 bases from V and 7 from J; bases not matched to a gene: 9. The CDR3 bases are TGTGCCAGCAGTGGAGGGACAGCGCGTGGTGGCTACACCTTC. Its protein product is CASSGGTARGGYTF. The full variable domain, with the rest looked up from reference TRBV2 and TRBJ1-2, is EPEVTQTPSHQVTQMGQEVILRCVPISNHLYFYWYRQILGQKVEFLVSFYNNEISEKSEIFDDQFSVERPDGSNFTLKIRSTKLEDSAMYFCASSGGTARGGYTFGSGTRLTVV.

J is TRBJ2-1 and V is TRBV4-1, with a weak D call TRBD2 (5 bases). CDR3 length: 15 amino acids. V was shortened by 0 bases and J by 2 bases, with 8 bases between the two germline ends. Looked up from germline, CDR1 is MGHRA and CDR2 is YSYEKL. CDR3 DNA sequence: TGCGCCAGCAGCCAAGATGGAGGAACCTACAATGAGCAGTTCTTC. The encoded protein is CASSQDGGTYNEQFF.

This chain links TRBV5-1 with TRBJ2-5; a weak D match, TRBD1 (6 bases). The CDR3 is made up of 18 amino acids. Deletions cut 4 bases from V and 5 bases from J, with 27 bases between. Germline V gene sequence: CDR1 SGHRS, CDR2 YFSETQ. Here the CDR3 DNA reads TGCGCCAGCAGCGCCCTTGGGGGCCCAGGGTCGTTTTTGGAGACCCAGTACTTC. Translation: CASSALGGPGSFLETQYF.

The V and J genes are TRBV28 and TRBJ2-2, with TRBD2 identical over 12 bases. The ends lost 2 bases at V and 4 bases at J; junction bases unmatched: 2. Germline CDR1 and CDR2: MDHEN and SYDVKM. The CDR3 extends over 16 amino acids. This CDR3 is CASSLETSGSTGELFF. CDR3 nucleotides: TGTGCCAGCAGTTTAGAGACTAGCGGGAGCACCGGGGAGCTGTTTTTT.

V is TRBV19 and J is TRBJ2-6; a weak D match, TRBD1 (5 bases). The CDR3 contains 17 residues. Trimming stripped 3 bases from V and 0 bases from J, with 12 bases between. Germline CDR1 and CDR2: LNHDA and SQIVND (reference sequence). The CDR3 sequence: CASSIGGAASGANVLTF. In nucleotides, the CDR3 is TGTGCCAGTAGTATTGGTGGGGCCGCCTCTGGGGCCAACGTCCTGACTTTC.